One sample yielded the 20 T cell receptor beta chains listed below, sequenced in a study of T cell repertoires in cytomegalovirus infection (dated by TCRdb to the late 2010s). TCRdb records Illumina HiSeq 1500 as the sequencer. TCRdb trimmed the raw reads at Q25, called clones with MiXCR and kept productive beta chains. Rows are unified per CDR3 protein, each entry keeping the most common DNA and genes. The sample data list hundreds of thousands of distinct CDR3 sequences, and around a third of these were observed just once. The ten largest clonotypes hold over 13% of the sample. Their cognate antigens are unknown. In the paper's terms, the treatment or condition label means: in vitro stimulation with specific CMV peptide epitopes to enrich CMV-specific T cells. Material: cultured CD8+ T cells from PBMCs, obtained from culture after CMV antigen stimulation. These receptors came from a human donor in good health (CMV status not recorded). Some clones in this sample may be carry-over from other donors' samples.

This clonotype showed up just once. V is TRBV9 and J is TRBJ1-2, with no clear D. V lost 0 bases and J lost 6, with 9 bases in between. The CDR3 is made up of 13 amino acids. CDR1 SGDLS and CDR2 YYNGEE come from the germline V gene. CDR3 sequence: CASSVESTHGYTF. CDR3 in DNA: TGTGCCAGCAGCGTAGAATCTACCCATGGCTACACCTTC.

This clonotype was picked up a small number of times. A much more abundant neighbour one base away suggests this may be a read error. This chain links TRBV7-9 with TRBJ1-1; weak D call: TRBD1 (5 bases). Germline V gene sequence: CDR1 SEHNR, CDR2 FQNEAQ (reference sequence). The CDR3 contains 12 residues. The ends were cut back, 5 bases at V and 6 bases at J, with 10 bases in the middle. For the CDR3, the DNA is TGTGCCAGCAGCCCCCGGGGGGCTGAAGCTTTCTTT. Protein product: CASSPRGAEAFF.

This clonotype came up a few times. One end of the junction fails to match germline, which may point to a read error. This chain links TRBV12-3 or TRBV12-4 with TRBJ1-4, with 9 bases fitting TRBD1. The CDR3 loop spans 15 amino acids. The CDR3 DNA reads as TGTGCCAGCAATACCCCGACAGGGGGTCGGGAAAAATTGTTTTTT. It specifies CASNTPTGGREKLFF.

This chain connects TRBV7-9 to TRBJ2-1; D unresolved. Trimming left V 4 bases short and J 7 bases short, with 20 bases between. Germline V gene sequence: CDR1 SEHNR, CDR2 FQNEAQ (reference sequence). This CDR3 comprises 16 residues. DNA of the CDR3: TGTGCCAGCAGCTCAATTTTAGGGATTGCGGCGAATGAGCAGTTCTTC. This encodes CASSSILGIAANEQFF.

This clonotype came up many times. The genes are TRBV5-5 and TRBJ2-1; 7 nucleotides align to TRBD2. Germline assignment: CDR1 SGHKS and CDR2 YYEKEE (reference sequence). The CDR3 runs 12 residues. V lost 3 bases and J lost 8; bases outside the gene matches: 2. CDR3 sequence: CASSYRGDEQFF. CDR3 coding DNA: TGTGCCAGCAGCTACCGGGGGGATGAGCAGTTCTTC.

The chain joins TRBV12-3 or TRBV12-4 to TRBJ1-2, with 7 bases lining up with TRBD1. The CDR3 covers 15 residues. V was clipped by 4 bases and J by 4 bases; unmatched bases: 9. For the CDR3, the DNA is TGTGCCAGCAGTTCGGGAACCGGGACAGCCTATGGCTACACCTTC. It codes for CASSSGTGTAYGYTF.

This clonotype was seen many times. This chain links TRBV27 with TRBJ1-1; possibly TRBD1 for D (5 bases). The CDR3 has 14 residues. Germline V lookup: CDR1 MNHEY, CDR2 SMNVEV (reference sequence). V lost 2 bases and J 9 bases, leaving 16 bases between the germline ends. The CDR3 nucleotides are TGTGCCAGCAGTTTACATGGTGGGGCCTATAAAGCTTTCTTT. Translated, it gives CASSLHGGAYKAFF.

The CDR3 DNA reads TGTGCCAGTAGCCCTACAGGGGAGCACACTGAAGCTTTCTTT. Encoded protein: CASSPTGEHTEAFF. The gene calls are TRBV19 and TRBJ1-1, with 7 bases lining up with TRBD1. V shed 6 bases, J shed 3 bases, and the junction held 7 bases outside the gene matches. CDR1 is LNHDA, CDR2 SQIVND, per germline (reference sequence). This CDR3 is built from 14 residues.

V gene TRBV19 combines with J gene TRBJ1-2; 7 bases align to TRBD1. Germline lookup yields CDR1 LNHDA and CDR2 SQIVND (reference sequence). Losses at the gene ends were 6 bases for V and 6 bases for J; bases not matched to a gene: 4. This CDR3 is 12 amino acids long. CDR3 DNA sequence: TGTGCCAGTAGAGAGGGGGCGAATGGCTACACCTTC. It is translated as CASREGANGYTF.

In this sample, this clonotype turned up many times. This sequence joins TRBV6-6 and TRBJ1-2; possibly TRBD1 for D (6 bases). Trimming took off 6 bases at V and 4 bases at J, with 15 bases between the two ends. Germline V CDR1 and CDR2: MNHNY, SVGAGI (reference sequence). There are 14 residues in the CDR3. The CDR3 DNA is TGTGCCAGCAGGAGGGGGTTACGGCGCTATGGCTACACCTTC. This codes for CASRRGLRRYGYTF.

The chain links TRBV7-2 to TRBJ2-3, with D possibly TRBD1 on 6 matching bases. Germline V gives CDR1 SGHTA, CDR2 FQGNSA. The CDR3 loop spans 15 amino acids. V was trimmed by 4 bases and J by 3 bases, leaving 14 bases between them. The CDR3 protein is CASSYHQGWTDTQYF. CDR3 in DNA: TGTGCCAGCAGCTATCACCAGGGGTGGACAGATACGCAGTATTTT. Full variable domain (outside the CDR3, taken from reference TRBV7-2 and TRBJ2-3): GAGVSQSPSNKVTEKGKDVELRCDPISGHTALYWYRQSLGQGLEFLIYFQGNSAPDKSGLPSDRFSAERTGGSVSTLTIQRTQQEDSAVYLCASSYHQGWTDTQYFGPGTRLTVL.

This clonotype was counted ten times or more. The chain carries TRBV7-2 and TRBJ1-1; D gene uncertain. The CDR3 length is 14 residues. Trimming removed 1 base from V and 5 bases from J, with 11 bases in between. Per germline, CDR1 SGHTA and CDR2 FQGNSA. CDR3 in DNA: TGTGCCAGCAGCTTAGTCAGGTTGGGGACTGAAGCTTTCTTT. Translating it yields CASSLVRLGTEAFF.

This clonotype was detected a few times. The CDR3 reads CASSMAGQAYEQYF. For the CDR3, the DNA is TGTGCCAGTAGTATGGCGGGACAGGCCTACGAGCAGTACTTC. This chain links TRBV19 with TRBJ2-7; 8 nucleotides agree with TRBD1. Unmatched junction bases numbered 3, after V lost 3 bases and J lost 2 bases. Germline CDR1 LNHDA, CDR2 SQIVND (reference sequence). The CDR3 covers 14 residues.

This clonotype came up a few times. The chain has TRBV7-9 and TRBJ2-4; D is perhaps TRBD2 (5 bases). CDR1 and CDR2 (germline): SEHNR, FQNEAQ (reference sequence). V lost 11 bases and J lost 1, with 18 bases in between. This CDR3 spans 15 amino acids. CDR3 sequence: CAVLGSGFAKNIQYF. In DNA, the CDR3 is TGTGCCGTCCTGGGGTCGGGGTTCGCCAAAAACATTCAGTACTTC.

CDR3 nucleotide sequence: TGCGCCAGCACCGGAGTGGGGGGAAGGTATGGCTACACCTTC. Amino acid sequence: CASTGVGGRYGYTF. The chain uses TRBV4-1 and TRBJ1-2; D is possibly TRBD1 (5 bases). Looked up from germline, CDR1 is MGHRA and CDR2 is YSYEKL. V dropped 7 bases and J dropped 5 bases, with 17 bases sitting between them. This CDR3 has 14 amino acids.

This chain uses TRBV5-5 with TRBJ2-7, with D possibly being TRBD2 (5 bases). CDR3 length equals 14 residues. Germline CDR1 SGHKS, CDR2 YYEKEE (reference sequence). Between the trimmed V and J ends, which lost 0 bases and 6 bases, there was a span of 13 bases. CDR3 nucleotides: TGTGCCAGCAGCTTGGCGCGCGAACGGGGCGAGCAGTACTTC. Translation: CASSLARERGEQYF.

The gene calls are TRBV7-9 and TRBJ1-1; D not certain. CDR3 length: 13 residues. Trimming pared 2 bases from V and 8 bases from J, leaving 12 bases between. Germline CDR1 reads SEHNR; CDR2 reads FQNEAQ (reference sequence). The chain's CDR3 is CASSLSGFAEAFF. For the CDR3, the DNA is TGTGCCAGCAGCTTAAGTGGCTTCGCCGAAGCTTTCTTT.

J is TRBJ2-3 and V is TRBV6-2 or TRBV6-3; 8 nucleotides line up with TRBD2. The CDR3 length is 12 residues. The V and J ends lost 7 bases and 8 bases, in that order; junction bases with no gene match: 5. Germline V gene data show CDR1 as MNHEY and CDR2 as SVGEGT. Here the CDR3 DNA reads TGTGCCAGCATGGGGCGGGGGGCTACGCAGTATTTT. This gives the protein CASMGRGATQYF.

This chain connects TRBV2 to TRBJ1-6; D call uncertain. This CDR3 contains 15 residues. Germline CDR1 reads SNHLY; CDR2 reads FYNNEI. V was cut by 7 bases and J by 7 bases, with 17 bases left in between. CDR3 residues: CASKASPERNSPLHF. Written as DNA, the CDR3 is TGTGCCAGCAAGGCTAGTCCCGAGAGGAATTCACCCCTCCACTTT.

This clonotype was observed a handful of times. V is TRBV27 and J is TRBJ2-7, with a tentative D call TRBD2 (7 bases). Trimming pared 6 bases from V and 4 bases from J, leaving 16 bases between. Looked up from germline, CDR1 is MNHEY and CDR2 is SMNVEV (reference sequence). There are 14 residues in the CDR3. The chain's CDR3 is CASSLRGGLYEQYF. The CDR3 bases are TGTGCCAGCAGCTTAAGGGGGGGGCTTTACGAGCAGTACTTC.